The TCR beta chain described here comes from a study of blood T cell repertoires in COVID-19. Study summary: From the United States, Italy and Spain came samples of acute and convalescent COVID-19.

Method: immunoSEQ multiplex PCR; TCRdb's copy keeps in-frame clones and lacks some. The top ten hold 8% to 11% of the sample, which has over 130,000 clones, 88% seen once. CDR1 and CDR2 from the germline V gene are SGHTA and FQGTGA. This CDR3 has 16 amino acids. After removal of 5 bases from V and 4 bases from J, the junction contained 10 bases not matched to a gene. The sequence was collected from a man in his fifties or sixties with active or convalescent COVID-19. Input material: peripheral blood. V and J are TRBV7-3 and TRBJ2-1, with TRBD2 matching 8 bases. DNA of the CDR3: TGTGCCAGCAGCCCAGCAGCGGGGGTAGGTTACAATGAGCAGTTCTTC. It encodes CASSPAAGVGYNEQFF.